The 18 T cell receptor beta chains listed next were all sequenced from one sample in a study of patients and donors after allogeneic stem cell transplantation. In TCRdb, the RT-PCR reads were re-called with MiXCR into one record per CDR3 protein. Of about 410,000 distinct CDR3 sequences listed, approximately 16% are singletons. Sequenced sample: blood, either unsorted or a sorted T cell fraction (not recorded which). The receptors were sampled from a human donor who was either an allogeneic HSCT recipient or a stem cell or donor lymphocyte infusion donor (not recorded which). It is not recorded whose cells these are; they may come from a transplant donor.

The chain is built from TRBV2 and TRBJ2-5; D uncertain. This CDR3 region has 11 residues. Germline V gives CDR1 SNHLY, CDR2 FYNNEI. V lost 10 bases, J lost 5 bases, and 11 bases lay in between. Here the CDR3 reads CATPTVETQYF. The CDR3 nucleotides are TGTGCCACCCCGACTGTTGAGACCCAGTACTTC.

The chain recombines TRBV20-1 with TRBJ2-5; D gene ambiguous. The V end lost 7 bases, the J end lost 5 bases, and 20 bases lay between the germline ends. This CDR3 comprises 14 residues. CDR1 DFQATT and CDR2 SNEGSKA come from the germline V gene (reference sequence). The CDR3 protein is CSVFPSGPQETQYF. The CDR3 region has the DNA TGCAGTGTTTTTCCCTCCGGGCCCCAGGAGACCCAGTACTTC.

The genes are TRBV7-9 and TRBJ1-1; 8 bases are a match to TRBD1. With 5 bases clipped from V and 1 base from J, the junction kept 6 bases outside the gene matches. Germline CDR1 and CDR2: SEHNR and FQNEAQ (reference sequence). CDR3 length: 15 residues. The CDR3 protein is CASSQDREGNTEAFF. CDR3 coding DNA: TGTGCCAGCAGCCAGGACAGGGAGGGGAACACTGAAGCTTTCTTT.

This clonotype showed up many times. The chain carries TRBV7-9 and TRBJ2-5; 10 bases are a match to TRBD2. The junction had 4 bases not matched to a gene; V was cut back by 3 bases and J by 3 bases. Germline CDR1 is SEHNR and CDR2 is FQNEAQ (reference sequence). CDR3 length: 15 amino acids. The CDR3 sequence: CASSFLAGGKETQYF. The CDR3 bases are TGTGCCAGCAGCTTCTTAGCGGGAGGAAAAGAGACCCAGTACTTC.

This clonotype was counted only a few times. This sequence joins TRBV7-2 and TRBJ2-3; 7 positions match TRBD2. The CDR3 consists of 17 residues. V lost 5 bases and J lost 3; bases outside the gene matches: 14. In germline, CDR1 is SGHTA, CDR2 FQGNSA. The CDR3 here is CASSPSRTSFVTDTQYF. In DNA, the CDR3 is TGTGCCAGCAGCCCAAGCCGGACTAGTTTTGTGACAGATACGCAGTATTTT. Full variable domain (rest looked up from reference TRBV7-2 and TRBJ2-3): GAGVSQSPSNKVTEKGKDVELRCDPISGHTALYWYRQSLGQGLEFLIYFQGNSAPDKSGLPSDRFSAERTGGSVSTLTIQRTQQEDSAVYLCASSPSRTSFVTDTQYFGPGTRLTVL.

This clonotype came up once. This rearrangement joins TRBV20-1 to TRBJ1-6; D uncertain. Deletions cut 0 bases from V and 10 bases from J, with 13 bases between. Germline CDR1 is DFQATT and CDR2 is SNEGSKA (reference sequence). The CDR3 contains 14 residues. The CDR3 sequence is CSARDRLGQSPLHF. In DNA, the CDR3 is TGCAGTGCTAGAGATCGCTTAGGGCAGTCACCCCTCCACTTT.

This clonotype was counted many times. The chain combines TRBV20-1 with TRBJ2-3; D possibly corresponds to TRBD2 (6 bases). Between the trimmed V and J ends, which lost 5 bases and 2 bases, there was a span of 8 bases. The CDR3 extends over 12 amino acids. Germline V gives CDR1 DFQATT, CDR2 SNEGSKA (reference sequence). CDR3 in amino acids: CSAAGLTDTQYF. Here the CDR3 DNA reads TGCAGTGCTGCGGGGCTCACAGATACGCAGTATTTT.

This clonotype occurred many times. The chain links TRBV4-1 to TRBJ2-2; D possibly corresponds to TRBD2 (6 bases). Looked up from germline, CDR1 is MGHRA and CDR2 is YSYEKL. V gave up 4 bases and J gave up 6 bases, with 18 bases separating them. There are 16 residues in the CDR3. CDR3 region: CASSRLGASVAGELFF. The DNA for the CDR3 is TGCGCCAGCAGCCGACTAGGAGCTAGCGTGGCCGGGGAGCTGTTTTTT.

This clonotype was seen only a few times. The chain uses TRBV12-3 or TRBV12-4 and TRBJ1-6; 7 nucleotides line up with TRBD1. The CDR3 consists of 14 residues. J lost 6 bases, V lost 7 bases, and 6 bases had no gene match. DNA for the CDR3: TGTGCCAGCACCCCGGGACAGTCTAATTCACCCCTCCACTTT. This gives the protein CASTPGQSNSPLHF.

The chain recombines TRBV10-3 with TRBJ1-6; D is undetermined. Germline V gene data show CDR1 as ENHRY and CDR2 as SYGVKD. There are 14 residues in the CDR3. V lost 3 bases to trimming and J lost 3 bases, with 6 bases between them. The CDR3 reads CAISDGSYNSPLHF. The CDR3 coding sequence is TGTGCCATCAGTGATGGCAGCTATAATTCACCCCTCCACTTT.

This clonotype was recorded a few times. The chain employs TRBV7-9 and TRBJ2-5, with D possibly being TRBD2 (5 bases). With 5 bases removed from V and 4 bases from J, the gap between germline ends came to 20 bases. CDR1 SEHNR and CDR2 FQNEAQ come from the germline V gene (reference sequence). This CDR3 region has 16 residues. CDR3: CASSPAAPGNRETQYF. CDR3 nucleotides: TGTGCCAGCAGCCCGGCAGCACCGGGGAATCGAGAGACCCAGTACTTC.

The chain recombines TRBV7-9 with TRBJ2-2; 7 bases fit TRBD1. CDR1 SEHNR and CDR2 FQNEAQ come from the germline V gene (reference sequence). The trim removed 6 bases at V and 7 bases at J, leaving 11 bases unmatched. CDR3 size: 15 residues. CDR3 region: CASRVEQGISGELFF. The CDR3 bases are TGTGCCAGCAGGGTCGAACAGGGGATTAGCGGGGAGCTGTTTTTT.

This clonotype has more than one count but fewer than ten. The chain links TRBV24-1 to TRBJ2-1; D might be TRBD1 (7 bases). The germline V and J ends were trimmed by 5 bases and 0 bases, with 16 bases remaining between them. The CDR3 covers 17 residues. Germline CDR1 KGHDR, CDR2 SFDVKD. As DNA, the CDR3 is TGTGCCACCAGTGCCCCGCAGGGGGGCCTCTCCTACAATGAGCAGTTCTTC. This translates into CATSAPQGGLSYNEQFF.

CDR3 in DNA: TGTGCCAGCTCCTATCCGGGACAGGGGAATGAAAAACTGTTTTTT. Translation gives CASSYPGQGNEKLFF. The chain has TRBV18 and TRBJ1-4; 10 positions match TRBD1. With V trimmed by 6 bases and J by 5 bases, 6 bases remained unmatched. Germline V lookup: CDR1 KGHSH, CDR2 LQKENI. The CDR3 is 15 amino acids.

The J gene is TRBJ2-7, the V gene TRBV2; D is ambiguous. The CDR3 is 15 amino acids. V was clipped by 7 bases and J by 0 bases, with 16 bases between them. In germline, CDR1 is SNHLY, CDR2 FYNNEI. The DNA of the CDR3 is TGTGCCAGCACTAGAACCGTCTCAAGCTCCTACGAGCAGTACTTC. Residues: CASTRTVSSSYEQYF.

The chain carries TRBV29-1 and TRBJ1-1, with 7 bases aligning to TRBD1. In germline, CDR1 is SQVTM, CDR2 ANQGSEA. The CDR3 loop spans 12 amino acids. Losses at the gene ends were 7 bases for V and 4 bases for J; bases not matched to a gene: 6. The CDR3 here is CSGQGVSTEAFF. CDR3 in DNA: TGCAGCGGCCAGGGGGTAAGCACTGAAGCTTTCTTT.

This clonotype has at least ten counts. The junction and the germline gene differ at one end; a read error may be behind it. The genes are TRBV7-7 and TRBJ2-6; D gene unclear. The V gene's germline CDR1 is SSHAT and CDR2 FNYEAQ (reference sequence). The CDR3 is 15 amino acids. As DNA, the CDR3 is TGTGCTAGCAGCCATAGACCCTGGGGGGCCAACGTCCTGACTTTC. As protein: CASSHRPWGANVLTF.

This clonotype was counted a few times. The chain employs TRBV3-1 and TRBJ1-2; 11 positions match TRBD1. Trimming took 3 bases from V and 3 from J; bases not matched to a gene: 3. The CDR3 has 15 amino acids. Germline CDR1 LGHDT, CDR2 YNNKEL (reference sequence). The CDR3 nucleotides read TGTGCCAGCAGCCACCGGGACAGGGGGTACTATGGCTACACCTTC. This codes for CASSHRDRGYYGYTF. Combining the CDR3 with reference TRBV3-1 and TRBJ1-2 gives the whole variable domain DTAVSQTPKYLVTQMGNDKSIKCEQNLGHDTMYWYKQDSKKFLKIMFSYNNKELIINETVPNRFSPKSPDKAHLNLHINSLELGDSAVYFCASSHRDRGYYGYTFGSGTRLTVV.